Reported below is one T cell receptor (beta chain). TCRdb passed the RT-PCR reads through MiXCR, listing each CDR3 protein once. The sample contains about 680,000 distinct CDR3 sequences, approximately 14% of which appear only once. This CDR3 is built from 14 residues. V shed 3 bases and J shed 5 bases, with 11 bases lying between them. In germline, CDR1 is DFQATT, CDR2 SNEGSKA (reference sequence). Specimen: memory CD4+ T cells from blood. The TCR sequence derives from a female donor in good health, serving as a healthy control. The chain is built from TRBV20-1 and TRBJ1-6; the D gene is possibly TRBD1 (6 bases). CDR3 sequence reads: CSARTGRDNSPLHF. CDR3 bases: TGCAGTGCTAGGACAGGTCGAGATAATTCACCCCTCCACTTT.